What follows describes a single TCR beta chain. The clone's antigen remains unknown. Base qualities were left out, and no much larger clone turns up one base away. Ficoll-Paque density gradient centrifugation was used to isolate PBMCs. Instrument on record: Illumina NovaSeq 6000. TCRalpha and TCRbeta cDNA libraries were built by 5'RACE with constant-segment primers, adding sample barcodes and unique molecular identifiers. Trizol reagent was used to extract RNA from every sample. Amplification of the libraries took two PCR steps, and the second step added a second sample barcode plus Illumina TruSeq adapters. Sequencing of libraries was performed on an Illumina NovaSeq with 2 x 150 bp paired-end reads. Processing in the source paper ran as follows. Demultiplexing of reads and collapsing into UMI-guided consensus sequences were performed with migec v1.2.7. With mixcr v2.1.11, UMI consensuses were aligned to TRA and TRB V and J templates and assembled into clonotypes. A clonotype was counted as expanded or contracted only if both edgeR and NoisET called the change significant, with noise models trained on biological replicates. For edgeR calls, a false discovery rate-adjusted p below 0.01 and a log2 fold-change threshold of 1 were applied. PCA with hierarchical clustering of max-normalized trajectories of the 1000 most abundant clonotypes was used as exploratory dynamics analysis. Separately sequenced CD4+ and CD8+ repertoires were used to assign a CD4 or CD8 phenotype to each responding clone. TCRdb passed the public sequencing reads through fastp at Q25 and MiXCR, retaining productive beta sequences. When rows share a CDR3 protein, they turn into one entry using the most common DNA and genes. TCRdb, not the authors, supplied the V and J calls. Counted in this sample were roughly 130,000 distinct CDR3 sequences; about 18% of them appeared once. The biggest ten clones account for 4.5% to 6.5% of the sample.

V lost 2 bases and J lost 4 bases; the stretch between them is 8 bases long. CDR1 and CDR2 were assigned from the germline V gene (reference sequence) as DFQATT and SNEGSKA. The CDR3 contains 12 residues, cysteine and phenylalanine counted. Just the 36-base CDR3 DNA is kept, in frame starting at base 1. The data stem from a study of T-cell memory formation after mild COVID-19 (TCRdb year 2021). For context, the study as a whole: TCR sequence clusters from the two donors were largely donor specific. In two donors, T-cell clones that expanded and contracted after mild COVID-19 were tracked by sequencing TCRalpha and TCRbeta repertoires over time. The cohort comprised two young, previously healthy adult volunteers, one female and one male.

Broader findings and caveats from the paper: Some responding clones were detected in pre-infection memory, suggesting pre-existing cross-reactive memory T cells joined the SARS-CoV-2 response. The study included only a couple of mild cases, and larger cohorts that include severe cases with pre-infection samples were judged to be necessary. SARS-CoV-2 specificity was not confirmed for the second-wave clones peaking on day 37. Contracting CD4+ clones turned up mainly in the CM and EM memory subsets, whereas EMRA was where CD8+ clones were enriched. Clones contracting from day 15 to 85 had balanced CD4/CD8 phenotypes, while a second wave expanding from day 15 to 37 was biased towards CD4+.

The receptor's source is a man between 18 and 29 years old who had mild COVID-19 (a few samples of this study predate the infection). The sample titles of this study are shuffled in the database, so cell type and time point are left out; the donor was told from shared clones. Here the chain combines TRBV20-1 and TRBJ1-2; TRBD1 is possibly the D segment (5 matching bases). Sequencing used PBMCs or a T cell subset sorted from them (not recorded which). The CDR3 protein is CSARPGTYGYTF. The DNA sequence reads TGCAGTGCTAGACCGGGGACCTATGGCTACACCTTC.